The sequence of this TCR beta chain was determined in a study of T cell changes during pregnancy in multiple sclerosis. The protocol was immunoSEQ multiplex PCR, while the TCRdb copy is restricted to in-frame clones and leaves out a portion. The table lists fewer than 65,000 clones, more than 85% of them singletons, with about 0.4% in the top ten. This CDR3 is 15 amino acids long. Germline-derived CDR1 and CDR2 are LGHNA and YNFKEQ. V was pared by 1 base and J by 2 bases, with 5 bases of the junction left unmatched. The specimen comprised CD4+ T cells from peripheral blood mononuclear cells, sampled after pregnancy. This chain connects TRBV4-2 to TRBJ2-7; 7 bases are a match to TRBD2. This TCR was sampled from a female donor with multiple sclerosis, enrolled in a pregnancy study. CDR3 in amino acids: CASSQASGTPYEQYF. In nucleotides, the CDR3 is TGTGCCAGCAGCCAAGCCAGCGGGACTCCCTACGAGCAGTACTTC.